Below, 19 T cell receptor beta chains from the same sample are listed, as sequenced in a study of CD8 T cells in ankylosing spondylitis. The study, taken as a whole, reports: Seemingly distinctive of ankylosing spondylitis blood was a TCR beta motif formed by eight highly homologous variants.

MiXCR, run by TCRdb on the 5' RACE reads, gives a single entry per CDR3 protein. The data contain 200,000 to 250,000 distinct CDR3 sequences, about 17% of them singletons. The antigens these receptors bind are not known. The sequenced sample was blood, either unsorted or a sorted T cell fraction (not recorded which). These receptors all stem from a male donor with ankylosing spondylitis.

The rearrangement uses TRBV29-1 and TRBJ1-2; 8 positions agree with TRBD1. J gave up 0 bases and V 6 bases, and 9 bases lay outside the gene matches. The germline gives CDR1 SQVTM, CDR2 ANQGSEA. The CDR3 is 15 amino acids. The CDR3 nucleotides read TGCAGCGTGAAGGGACAGGAGGCTGCTAACTATGGCTACACCTTC. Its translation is CSVKGQEAANYGYTF.

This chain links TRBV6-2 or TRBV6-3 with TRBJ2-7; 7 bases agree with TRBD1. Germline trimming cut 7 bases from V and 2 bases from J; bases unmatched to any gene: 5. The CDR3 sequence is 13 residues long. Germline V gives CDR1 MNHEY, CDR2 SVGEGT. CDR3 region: CASNLGQTYEQYF. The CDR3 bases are TGTGCCAGCAACTTGGGACAGACCTACGAGCAGTACTTC.

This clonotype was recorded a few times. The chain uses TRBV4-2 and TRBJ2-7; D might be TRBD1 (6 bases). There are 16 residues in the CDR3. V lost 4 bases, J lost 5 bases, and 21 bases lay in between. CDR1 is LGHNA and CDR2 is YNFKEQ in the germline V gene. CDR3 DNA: TGTGCCAGCAGCCCCAGAATAGGAGGACAGTTGGACGAGCAGTACTTC. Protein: CASSPRIGGQLDEQYF.

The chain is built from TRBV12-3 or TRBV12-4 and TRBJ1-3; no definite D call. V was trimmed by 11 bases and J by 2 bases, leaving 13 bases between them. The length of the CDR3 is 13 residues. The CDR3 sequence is CASDGEAGNTIYF. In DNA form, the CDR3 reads TGTGCCTCGGACGGGGAGGCTGGAAACACCATATATTTT.

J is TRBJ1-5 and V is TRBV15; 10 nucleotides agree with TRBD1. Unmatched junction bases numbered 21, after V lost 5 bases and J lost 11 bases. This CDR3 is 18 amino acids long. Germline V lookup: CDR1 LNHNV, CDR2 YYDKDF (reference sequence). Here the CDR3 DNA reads TGTGCCACCAGCCCTCGAACTGCCGGGACAGGGGATCAGCTGGCCCAGCATTTT. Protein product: CATSPRTAGTGDQLAQHF.

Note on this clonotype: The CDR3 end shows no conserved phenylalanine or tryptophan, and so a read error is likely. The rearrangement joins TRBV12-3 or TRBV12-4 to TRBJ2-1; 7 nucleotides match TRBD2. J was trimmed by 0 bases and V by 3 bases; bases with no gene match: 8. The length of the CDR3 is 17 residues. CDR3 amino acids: CASSFRLAKSSYNEQFY. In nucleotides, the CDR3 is TGTGCCAGCAGTTTCCGACTAGCTAAGAGCTCCTACAATGAGCAGTTCTAC.

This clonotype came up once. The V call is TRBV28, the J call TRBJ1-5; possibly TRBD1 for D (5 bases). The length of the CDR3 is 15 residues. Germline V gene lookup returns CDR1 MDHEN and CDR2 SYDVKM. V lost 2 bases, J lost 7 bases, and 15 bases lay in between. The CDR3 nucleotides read TGTGCCAGCAGTTTAGCGGCAGGGTTTAGGCAGCCCCAGCATTTT. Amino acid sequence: CASSLAAGFRQPQHF.

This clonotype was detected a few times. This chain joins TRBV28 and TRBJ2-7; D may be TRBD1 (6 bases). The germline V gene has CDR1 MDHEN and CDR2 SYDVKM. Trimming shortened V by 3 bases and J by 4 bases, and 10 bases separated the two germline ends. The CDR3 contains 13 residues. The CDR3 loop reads CASSFPGQYEQYF. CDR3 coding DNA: TGTGCCAGCAGTTTCCCTGGACAGTACGAGCAGTACTTC.

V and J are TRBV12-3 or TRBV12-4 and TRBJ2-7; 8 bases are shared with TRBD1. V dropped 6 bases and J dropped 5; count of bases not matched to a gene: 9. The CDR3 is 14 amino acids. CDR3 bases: TGTGCCAGCAGCCGGACAGGGATTAACGACGAGCAGTACTTC. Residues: CASSRTGINDEQYF.

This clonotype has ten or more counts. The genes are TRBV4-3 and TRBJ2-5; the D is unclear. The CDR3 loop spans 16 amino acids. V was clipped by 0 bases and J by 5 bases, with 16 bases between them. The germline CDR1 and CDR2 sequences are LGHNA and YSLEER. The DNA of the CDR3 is TGCGCCAGCAGCCAAGATATTGGCCTCCTGGGGGAGACCCAGTACTTC. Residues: CASSQDIGLLGETQYF.

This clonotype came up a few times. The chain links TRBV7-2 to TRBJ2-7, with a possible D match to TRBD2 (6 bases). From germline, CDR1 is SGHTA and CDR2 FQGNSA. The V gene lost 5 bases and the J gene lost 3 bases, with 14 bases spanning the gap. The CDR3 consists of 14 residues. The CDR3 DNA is TGTGCCAGCAGCACGGAGGGGCCTAACTACGAGCAGTACTTC. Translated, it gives CASSTEGPNYEQYF.

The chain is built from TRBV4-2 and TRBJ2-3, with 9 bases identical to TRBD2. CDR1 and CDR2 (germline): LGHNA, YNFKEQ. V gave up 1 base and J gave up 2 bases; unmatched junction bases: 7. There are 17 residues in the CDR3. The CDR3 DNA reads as TGTGCCAGCAGCCAAGGGACTAGCGAACCCTCCACAGATACGCAGTATTTT. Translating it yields CASSQGTSEPSTDTQYF.

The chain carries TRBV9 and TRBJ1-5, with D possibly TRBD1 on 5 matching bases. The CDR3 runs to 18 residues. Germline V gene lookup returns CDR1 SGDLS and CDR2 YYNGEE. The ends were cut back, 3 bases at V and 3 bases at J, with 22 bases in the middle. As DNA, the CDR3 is TGTGCCAGCAGCGCCCGTCAAGGGAAAGGGGAGGCCAATCAGCCCCAGCATTTT. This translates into CASSARQGKGEANQPQHF. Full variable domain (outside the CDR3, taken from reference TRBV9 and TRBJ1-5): DSGVTQTPKHLITATGQRVTLRCSPRSGDLSVYWYQQSLDQGLQFLIQYYNGEERAKGNILERFSAQQFPDLHSELNLSSLELGDSALYFCASSARQGKGEANQPQHFGDGTRLSIL.

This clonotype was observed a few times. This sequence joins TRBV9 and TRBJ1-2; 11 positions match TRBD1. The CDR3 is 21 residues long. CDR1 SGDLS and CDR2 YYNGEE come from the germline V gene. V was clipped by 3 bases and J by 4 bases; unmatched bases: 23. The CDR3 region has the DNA TGTGCCAGCAGCGCACCCCAATTCCCCCGGACAGGGGGCGCGGGTCCCTATGGCTACACCTTC. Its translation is CASSAPQFPRTGGAGPYGYTF.

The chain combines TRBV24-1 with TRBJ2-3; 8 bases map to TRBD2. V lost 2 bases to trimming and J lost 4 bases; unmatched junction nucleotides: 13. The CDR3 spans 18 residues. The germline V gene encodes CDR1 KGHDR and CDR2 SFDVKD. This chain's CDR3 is CATSDWASVAGNSDTQYF. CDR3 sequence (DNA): TGTGCCACCAGTGATTGGGCCAGTGTAGCGGGAAATTCAGATACGCAGTATTTT.

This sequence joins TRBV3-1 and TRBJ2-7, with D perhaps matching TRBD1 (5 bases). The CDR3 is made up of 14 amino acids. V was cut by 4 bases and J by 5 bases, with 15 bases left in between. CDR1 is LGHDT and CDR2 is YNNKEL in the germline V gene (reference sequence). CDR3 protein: CASSLTRESNEQYF. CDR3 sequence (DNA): TGTGCCAGCAGCCTGACCAGGGAATCGAACGAGCAGTACTTC.

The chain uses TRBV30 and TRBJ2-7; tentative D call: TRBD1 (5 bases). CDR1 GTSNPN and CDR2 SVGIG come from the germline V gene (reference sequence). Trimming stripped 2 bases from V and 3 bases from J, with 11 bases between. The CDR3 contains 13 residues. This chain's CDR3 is CAWSLQVRYEQYF. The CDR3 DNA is TGTGCCTGGAGTCTACAGGTTCGCTACGAGCAGTACTTC. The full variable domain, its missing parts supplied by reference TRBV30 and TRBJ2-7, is SQTIHQWPATLVQPVGSPLSLECTVEGTSNPNLYWYRQAAGRGLQLLFYSVGIGQISSEVPQNLSASRPQDRQFILSSKKLLLSDSGFYLCAWSLQVRYEQYFGPGTRLTVT.

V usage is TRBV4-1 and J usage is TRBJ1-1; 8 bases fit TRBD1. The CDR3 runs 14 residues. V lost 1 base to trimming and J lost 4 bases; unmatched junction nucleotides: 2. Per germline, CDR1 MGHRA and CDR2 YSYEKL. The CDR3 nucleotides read TGCGCCAGCAGCCAAGGGGACAGGACCACTGAAGCTTTCTTT. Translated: CASSQGDRTTEAFF.

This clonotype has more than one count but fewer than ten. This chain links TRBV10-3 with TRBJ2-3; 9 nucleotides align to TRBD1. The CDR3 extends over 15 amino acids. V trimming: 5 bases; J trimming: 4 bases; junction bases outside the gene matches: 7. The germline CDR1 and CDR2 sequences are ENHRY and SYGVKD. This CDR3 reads CAISSSGTGSDTQYF. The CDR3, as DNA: TGTGCCATCAGTTCAAGTGGGACAGGGTCAGATACGCAGTATTTT.